This T cell receptor beta chain was sequenced in a study of blood T cell repertoires in COVID-19. The overall study: Specimens from acute and convalescent COVID-19 originated in the United States, Italy and Spain.

This table comes from immunoSEQ multiplex PCR, and its TCRdb copy is limited to in-frame clones, with some not included. The sample records fewer than 250,000 clones, roughly 91% being singletons. Germline values: CDR1 MNHEY, CDR2 SVGEGT. V was pared by 2 bases and J by 5 bases, with 13 bases between. CDR3 size: 15 residues. This receptor was obtained from a man aged 30 to 39 with COVID-19, enrolled during active disease. The sample was peripheral blood. This rearrangement joins TRBV6-2 or TRBV6-3 to TRBJ1-5; D uncertain. As DNA, the CDR3 is TGTGCCAGCAGTTACGGAGGGCAGAGGTATCAGCCCCAGCATTTT. Amino acid sequence: CASSYGGQRYQPQHF.